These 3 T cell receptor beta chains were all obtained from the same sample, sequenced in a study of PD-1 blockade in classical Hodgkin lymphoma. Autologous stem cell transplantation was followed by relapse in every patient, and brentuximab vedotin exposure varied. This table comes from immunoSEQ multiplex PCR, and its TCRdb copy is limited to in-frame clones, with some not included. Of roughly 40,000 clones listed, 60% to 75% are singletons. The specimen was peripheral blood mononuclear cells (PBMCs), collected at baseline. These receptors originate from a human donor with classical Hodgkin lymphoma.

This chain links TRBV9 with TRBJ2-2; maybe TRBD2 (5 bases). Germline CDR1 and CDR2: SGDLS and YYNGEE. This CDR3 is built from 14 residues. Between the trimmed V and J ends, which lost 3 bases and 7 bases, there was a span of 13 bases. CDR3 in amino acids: CASSAHTGGGELFF. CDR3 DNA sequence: TGTGCCAGCAGCGCCCATACCGGAGGCGGGGAGCTGTTTTTT.

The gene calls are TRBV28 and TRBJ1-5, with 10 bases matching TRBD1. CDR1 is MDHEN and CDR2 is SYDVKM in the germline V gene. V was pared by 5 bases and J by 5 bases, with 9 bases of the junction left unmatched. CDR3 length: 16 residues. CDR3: CASSDTGTGEHQPQHF. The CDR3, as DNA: TGTGCCAGCAGTGATACCGGGACAGGGGAACATCAGCCCCAGCATTTT.

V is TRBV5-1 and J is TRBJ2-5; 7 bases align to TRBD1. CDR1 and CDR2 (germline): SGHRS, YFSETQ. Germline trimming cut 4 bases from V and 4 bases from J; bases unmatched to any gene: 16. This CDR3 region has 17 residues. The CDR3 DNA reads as TGCGCCAGCAGCGACCCACCCCAGCAGGGGGTAGGAGAGACCCAGTACTTC. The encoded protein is CASSDPPQQGVGETQYF.